The 17 T cell receptor beta chains presented below share a single source sample, sequenced in a study of control samples from healthy donors and cancer patients. The data were produced by immunoSEQ multiplex PCR, yet TCRdb's version contains in-frame clones alone and is incomplete. The sample comprises around 89,000 clones, roughly 86% of which are singletons, and 8.5% to 10% rests with the top ten. The sample was blood. These TCRs come from an older woman in good health.

This chain connects TRBV11-2 to TRBJ2-3; TRBD1 matches 10 bases. The CDR3 covers 13 residues. V was pared by 5 bases and J by 11 bases, with 7 bases of the junction left unmatched. Germline assignment: CDR1 SGHAT and CDR2 FQNNGV. The CDR3 spells CASSPRDRGLQYF. In DNA, the CDR3 is TGTGCCAGCAGCCCTAGAGACAGGGGGCTGCAGTATTTT.

This chain links TRBV4-1 with TRBJ1-5; no firm D call. The CDR3 totals 13 residues. Germline V gene data show CDR1 as MGHRA and CDR2 as YSYEKL. Trimming stripped 1 base from V and 5 bases from J, with 6 bases between. CDR3 in DNA: TGCGCCAGCAGCCAAGGCTTTTATCAGCCCCAGCATTTT. It yields the protein CASSQGFYQPQHF.

The rearrangement uses TRBV11-3 and TRBJ1-3, with D possibly TRBD1 on 5 matching bases. Per germline, CDR1 SGHNT and CDR2 YENEEA. Trimming left V 3 bases short and J 3 bases short, with 9 bases between. The CDR3 is 14 residues long. This CDR3 reads CASSFQGGGNTIYF. The CDR3 nucleotides read TGTGCCAGCAGCTTCCAGGGTGGTGGAAACACCATATATTTT. The full variable domain, completed using reference TRBV11-3 and TRBJ1-3, is EAGVVQSPRYKIIEKKQPVAFWCNPISGHNTLYWYLQNLGQGPELLIRYENEEAVDDSQLPKDRFSAERLKGVDSTLKIQPAELGDSAVYLCASSFQGGGNTIYFGEGSWLTVV.

The rearrangement uses TRBV5-1 and TRBJ1-3; D gene unclear. Germline V lookup: CDR1 SGHRS, CDR2 YFSETQ. The germline V and J ends were trimmed by 6 bases and 2 bases, with 21 bases remaining between them. The CDR3 is 17 amino acids. The CDR3 here is CASIRRQAPEAGNTIYF. The CDR3, as DNA: TGCGCCAGCATTCGTCGCCAGGCGCCGGAGGCTGGAAACACCATATATTTT.

The chain links TRBV18 to TRBJ2-3; D is possibly TRBD1 (6 bases). CDR3 length: 14 amino acids. In germline, CDR1 is KGHSH, CDR2 LQKENI. Trimming stripped 3 bases from V and 5 bases from J, with 12 bases between. CDR3 in amino acids: CASSPQGQEDTQYF. The CDR3 DNA reads as TGTGCCAGCTCACCCCAGGGGCAAGAAGATACGCAGTATTTT.

This clone was found a few times. The chain carries TRBV7-6 and TRBJ2-2, with TRBD1 identical over 7 bases. The CDR3 loop spans 17 amino acids. V was pared by 1 base and J by 5 bases, with 10 bases of the junction left unmatched. In germline, CDR1 is SGHVS, CDR2 FNYEAQ. The CDR3: CASSLERQGLVTGELFF. CDR3 in DNA: TGTGCCAGCAGCTTAGAAAGACAGGGTTTAGTAACCGGGGAGCTGTTTTTT.

The V gene is TRBV6-2 or TRBV6-3, the J gene TRBJ2-5, with 9 positions matching TRBD1. The CDR3 sequence is 17 residues long. CDR1 and CDR2 (germline): MNHEY, SVGEGT. Trimming cost V 2 bases and J 5 bases; bases outside gene matches: 12. The CDR3 sequence is CASSYGAGTGRAETQYF. CDR3 sequence (DNA): TGTGCCAGCAGTTACGGGGCCGGGACAGGGAGAGCTGAGACCCAGTACTTC.

V and J are TRBV6-5 and TRBJ1-1, with 7 bases lining up with TRBD1. The CDR3 covers 14 residues. CDR1 is MNHEY, CDR2 SVGAGI, per germline. V was clipped by 4 bases and J by 1 base; unmatched bases: 3. The CDR3 loop is CASSSSGGNTEAFF. The DNA for the CDR3 is TGTGCCAGCAGTTCATCAGGGGGGAACACTGAAGCTTTCTTT.

The chain couples TRBV28 to TRBJ2-7; no definite D call. V gave up 6 bases and J gave up 4 bases, with 13 bases separating them. Germline CDR1 reads MDHEN; CDR2 reads SYDVKM. This CDR3 comprises 13 residues. The CDR3 DNA is TGTGCCAGCAGCCCAAAAACGTCGTACGAGCAGTACTTC. Its translation is CASSPKTSYEQYF.

The genes are TRBV7-9 and TRBJ1-2, with D tentatively TRBD1 (5 bases). This CDR3 region has 14 residues. The V end was cut by 4 bases, the J end by 4 bases, with 13 bases between. Looked up from germline, CDR1 is SEHNR and CDR2 is FQNEAQ (reference sequence). This chain's CDR3 is CASSSSGPFYGYTF. As DNA, the CDR3 is TGTGCCAGCAGCTCATCAGGGCCGTTCTATGGCTACACCTTC.

The chain joins TRBV18 to TRBJ1-1; no clear D gene. The germline V gene encodes CDR1 KGHSH and CDR2 LQKENI. The CDR3 runs 16 residues. V lost 2 bases to trimming and J lost 2 bases, with 15 bases between them. CDR3 protein: CASSPGRRGVNTEAFF. The CDR3 region has the DNA TGTGCCAGCTCACCAGGGAGGAGAGGCGTAAACACTGAAGCTTTCTTT.

The chain carries TRBV24-1 and TRBJ1-4; D uncertain. V was shortened by 2 bases and J by 7 bases, with 7 bases between the two germline ends. Germline assignment: CDR1 KGHDR and CDR2 SFDVKD. CDR3 length: 13 residues. In DNA form, the CDR3 reads TGTGCCACCAGTGATTCAGATGGTGAAAAACTGTTTTTT. Translation gives CATSDSDGEKLFF.

This clone was observed a few times. V is TRBV18 and J is TRBJ2-1; 9 bases match TRBD1. The CDR3 is 16 residues long. Trimming cost V 0 bases and J 5 bases; bases outside gene matches: 5. CDR1 is KGHSH and CDR2 is LQKENI in the germline V gene. The CDR3 loop reads CASSPPSGTGNNEQFF. The CDR3, as DNA: TGTGCCAGCTCACCACCGTCTGGGACAGGGAACAATGAGCAGTTCTTC.

The rearrangement joins TRBV28 to TRBJ2-5, with 10 bases aligning to TRBD2. Trimming took 7 bases from V and 0 from J; bases not matched to a gene: 11. Per germline, CDR1 MDHEN and CDR2 SYDVKM. The length of the CDR3 is 17 residues. CDR3 residues: CASTKTLAGAYQETQYF. The CDR3, as DNA: TGTGCCAGCACTAAAACCCTAGCGGGAGCGTACCAAGAGACCCAGTACTTC.

V is TRBV2 and J is TRBJ2-7; D possibly corresponds to TRBD1 (7 bases). This CDR3 region has 14 residues. Between the trimmed V and J ends, which lost 5 bases and 5 bases, there was a span of 16 bases. Germline V gives CDR1 SNHLY, CDR2 FYNNEI. The CDR3: CASSWGRGVHEQYF. The CDR3 DNA reads as TGTGCCAGCAGTTGGGGCAGGGGGGTCCACGAGCAGTACTTC.

This CDR3 reads CAWSRDLAGGVGRRTGELFF. CDR3 sequence (DNA): TGTGCCTGGAGTAGAGATTTAGCGGGAGGGGTCGGAAGGAGGACCGGGGAGCTGTTTTTT. The chain is built from TRBV30 and TRBJ2-2; 11 bases agree with TRBD2. Germline trimming cut 2 bases from V and 5 bases from J; bases unmatched to any gene: 19. This CDR3 spans 20 amino acids. Germline-derived CDR1 and CDR2 are GTSNPN and SVGIG (reference sequence).

This chain joins TRBV6-5 and TRBJ2-5; weak D call: TRBD1 (6 bases). Trimming shortened V by 6 bases and J by 5 bases, and 13 bases separated the two germline ends. Looked up from germline, CDR1 is MNHEY and CDR2 is SVGAGI. The CDR3 totals 13 residues. CDR3 in amino acids: CASRPRGMETQYF. CDR3 in DNA: TGTGCCAGCAGGCCCAGGGGTATGGAGACCCAGTACTTC.